The clone carrying this T cell receptor (beta chain) was recorded at least ten times. All patients reached thyroid surgery having received no treatment beforehand. These data originate in a study of metastatic and nonmetastatic thyroid tumors. This CDR3 has 12 residues. In germline, CDR1 is MDHEN, CDR2 SYDVKM. Trimming stripped 10 bases from V and 7 bases from J, with 14 bases between. TCRdb re-analyzed the PCR reads using MiXCR. The sample holds about 34,000 clones, about 15% seen once. The receptor was derived from a female donor with papillary thyroid cancer or a benign thyroid nodule (not recorded which). Some clones in this sample may be carry-over from other donors' samples. The V call is TRBV28, the J call TRBJ1-5; D is uncertain. The sequenced material came from blood. CDR3 region: CATTDGGQPQHF. The DNA of the CDR3 is TGTGCCACCACCGATGGCGGCCAGCCCCAGCATTTT.